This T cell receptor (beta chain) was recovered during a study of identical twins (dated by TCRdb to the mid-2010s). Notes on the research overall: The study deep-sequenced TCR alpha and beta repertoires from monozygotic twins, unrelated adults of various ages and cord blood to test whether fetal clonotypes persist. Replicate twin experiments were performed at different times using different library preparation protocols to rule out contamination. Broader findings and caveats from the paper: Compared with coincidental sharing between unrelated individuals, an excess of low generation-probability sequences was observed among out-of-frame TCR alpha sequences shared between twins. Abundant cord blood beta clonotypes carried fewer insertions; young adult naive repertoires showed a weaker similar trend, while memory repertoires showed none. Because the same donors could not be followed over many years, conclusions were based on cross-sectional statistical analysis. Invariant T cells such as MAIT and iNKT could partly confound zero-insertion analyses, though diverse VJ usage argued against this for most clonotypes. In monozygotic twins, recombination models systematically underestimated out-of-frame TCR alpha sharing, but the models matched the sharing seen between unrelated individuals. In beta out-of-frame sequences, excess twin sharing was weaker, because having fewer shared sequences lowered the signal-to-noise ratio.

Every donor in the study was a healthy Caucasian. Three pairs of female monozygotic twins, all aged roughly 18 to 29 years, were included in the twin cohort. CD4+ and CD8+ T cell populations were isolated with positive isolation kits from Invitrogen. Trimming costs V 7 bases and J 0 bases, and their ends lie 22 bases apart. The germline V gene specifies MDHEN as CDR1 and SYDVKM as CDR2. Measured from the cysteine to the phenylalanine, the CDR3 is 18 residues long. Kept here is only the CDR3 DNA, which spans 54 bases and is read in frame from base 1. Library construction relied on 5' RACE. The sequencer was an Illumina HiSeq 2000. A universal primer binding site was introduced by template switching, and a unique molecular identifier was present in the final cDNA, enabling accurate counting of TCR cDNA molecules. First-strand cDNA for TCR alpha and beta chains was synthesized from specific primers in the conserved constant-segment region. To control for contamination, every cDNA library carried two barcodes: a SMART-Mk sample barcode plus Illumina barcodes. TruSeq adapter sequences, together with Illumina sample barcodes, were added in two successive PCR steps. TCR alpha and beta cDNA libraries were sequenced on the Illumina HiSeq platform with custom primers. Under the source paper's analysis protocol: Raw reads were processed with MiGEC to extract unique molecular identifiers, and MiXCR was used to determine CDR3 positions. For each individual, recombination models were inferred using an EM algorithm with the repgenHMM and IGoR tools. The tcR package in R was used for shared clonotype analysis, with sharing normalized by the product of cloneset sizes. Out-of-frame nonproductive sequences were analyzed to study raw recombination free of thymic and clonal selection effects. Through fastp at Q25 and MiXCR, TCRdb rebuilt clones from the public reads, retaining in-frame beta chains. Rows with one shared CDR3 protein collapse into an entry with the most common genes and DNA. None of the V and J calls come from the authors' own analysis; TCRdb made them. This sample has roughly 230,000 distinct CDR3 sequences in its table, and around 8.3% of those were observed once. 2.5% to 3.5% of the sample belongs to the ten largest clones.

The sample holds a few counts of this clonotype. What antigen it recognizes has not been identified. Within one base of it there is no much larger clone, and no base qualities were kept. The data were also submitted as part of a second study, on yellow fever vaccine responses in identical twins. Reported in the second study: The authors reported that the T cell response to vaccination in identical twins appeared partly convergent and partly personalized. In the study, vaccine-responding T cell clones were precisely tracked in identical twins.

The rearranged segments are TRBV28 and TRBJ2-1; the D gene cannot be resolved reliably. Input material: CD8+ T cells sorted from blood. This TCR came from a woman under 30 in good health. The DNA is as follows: TGTGCCAGCACCCTTCTCGGCTCTTCCCATAGCTCCTACAATGAGCAGTTCTTC. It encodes CASTLLGSSHSSYNEQFF.